Described below is a single TCR beta chain sequence and its context. This CDR3 region has 15 residues. The junction had 10 bases not matched to a gene; V was cut back by 4 bases and J by 7 bases. Germline lookup yields CDR1 SEHNR and CDR2 FQNEAQ (reference sequence). This specimen belongs to a study of early T cells in non-severe SARS-CoV-2 infection. TCRdb passed the 5' RACE reads through MiXCR, listing each CDR3 protein once. Of more than 50,000 distinct CDR3 sequences in the sample, more than 13% were seen once. V usage is TRBV7-9 and J usage is TRBJ1-5; TRBD1 agrees at 7 bases. The specimen was whole blood, collected at baseline. The clonotype originates from an adult who was a healthcare worker with PCR-confirmed SARS-CoV-2 infection or an uninfected control (not recorded which). CDR3 amino acids: CASSSTDRANQPQHF. The DNA of the CDR3 is TGTGCCAGCAGCTCGACCGACAGGGCCAACCAGCCCCAGCATTTT.